These 30 T cell receptor beta chains originate from one sample sequenced in a study of T cells in Graves' hyperthyroidism and ophthalmopathy. Researchers took RNA transcripts and amplified the TCR beta CDR3 regions from them. The HTBI primer set served for first-round RT-PCR of the TCR CDR3. One entry per CDR3 protein results from TCRdb running MiXCR on the multiplex PCR reads. Of approximately 400,000 distinct CDR3 sequences listed, 15% to 18% are singletons. Sequencing input: blood. The receptors here all came from a woman under 30 with Graves' hyperthyroidism.

This clonotype came up many times. The chain couples TRBV7-8 to TRBJ2-1; D unresolved. Between the trimmed V and J ends, which lost 4 bases and 9 bases, there was a span of 10 bases. The CDR3 is 12 amino acids. Germline-derived CDR1 and CDR2 are SGHVS and FQNEAQ. The CDR3, as DNA: TGTGCCAGCAGCTCGAGTATGGGTGAGCAGTTCTTC. It yields the protein CASSSSMGEQFF.

This clonotype came up a few times. The V call is TRBV30, the J call TRBJ1-5; TRBD1 agrees at 8 bases. The CDR3 totals 13 residues. Germline CDR1 GTSNPN, CDR2 SVGIG (reference sequence). The V gene end was trimmed by 4 bases and the J gene end by 6 bases; junction bases not matched to a gene: 5. The CDR3 DNA sequence: TGTGCCTGGACTACAGGGGGAGGTCAGCCCCAGCATTTT. The encoded protein is CAWTTGGGQPQHF.

J is TRBJ1-2 and V is TRBV4-1; TRBD1 agrees at 12 bases. The V gene end was trimmed by 5 bases and the J gene end by 8 bases; junction bases not matched to a gene: 9. This CDR3 region has 15 residues. Per germline, CDR1 MGHRA and CDR2 YSYEKL. The CDR3 sequence is CASSSGQGADWGYTF. The CDR3 nucleotides are TGCGCCAGCAGCTCGGGACAGGGGGCCGATTGGGGCTACACCTTC.

This clonotype was detected ten times or more. The chain links TRBV11-2 to TRBJ1-2; D not certain. The germline V gene has CDR1 SGHAT and CDR2 FQNNGV. V was pared by 6 bases and J by 8 bases, with 22 bases between. The CDR3 extends over 15 amino acids. The CDR3 DNA follows: TGTGCCAGCAGTAACCCTAGGGAGCGGGGTAGAGGCTACACCTTC. Amino acids: CASSNPRERGRGYTF.

This clonotype was observed at least ten times. The V gene is TRBV19, the J gene TRBJ1-2; D not certain. CDR1 is LNHDA, CDR2 SQIVND, per germline (reference sequence). CDR3 length: 10 amino acids. V lost 3 bases, J lost 7 bases, and 3 bases lay in between. CDR3 in amino acids: CASSMGGYTF. The DNA of the CDR3 is TGTGCCAGTAGTATGGGTGGCTACACCTTC. Full variable domain (remainder filled in from reference TRBV19 and TRBJ1-2): DGGITQSPKYLFRKEGQNVTLSCEQNLNHDAMYWYRQDPGQGLRLIYYSQIVNDFQKGDIAEGYSVSREKKESFPLTVTSAQKNPTAFYLCASSMGGYTFGSGTRLTVV.

This clonotype was found many times. The rearrangement uses TRBV5-1 and TRBJ2-7; D uncertain. V was cut by 0 bases and J by 6 bases, with 10 bases left in between. Germline V gives CDR1 SGHRS, CDR2 YFSETQ. The length of the CDR3 is 13 residues. The CDR3 DNA sequence: TGCGCCAGCAGCTTGGGGGAACTTTCCGAGCAGTACTTC. Its translation: CASSLGELSEQYF.

This clonotype was seen ten or more times. The chain recombines TRBV7-8 with TRBJ2-7, with 8 nucleotides matching TRBD1. The germline V gene has CDR1 SGHVS and CDR2 FQNEAQ. Trimming at V came to 0 bases and at J to 6 bases, leaving 10 bases not matched to a gene. The CDR3 consists of 16 residues. This CDR3 reads CASSLARQGWSTEQYF. The CDR3 nucleotides are TGTGCCAGCAGCTTAGCCCGACAGGGGTGGTCCACCGAGCAGTACTTC.

A note on this clonotype: A read error may explain this, as a much larger clone is one base away. The CDR3 protein is CSARGGQGKNGKLFF. The CDR3 nucleotides are TGCAGTGCTAGAGGTGGACAGGGGAAAAATGGAAAACTGTTTTTT. The chain carries TRBV20-1 and TRBJ1-4; 9 bases agree with TRBD1. The CDR3 runs 15 residues. The germline V gene encodes CDR1 DFQATT and CDR2 SNEGSKA (reference sequence).

This clonotype was recorded many times. J is TRBJ1-1 and V is TRBV12-3 or TRBV12-4; weak D call: TRBD1 (6 bases). V lost 1 base and J lost 2, with 8 bases in between. This CDR3 comprises 14 residues. CDR3 in amino acids: CASSLGQDNTEAFF. The CDR3 region has the DNA TGTGCCAGCAGTTTAGGACAGGACAACACTGAAGCTTTCTTT.

This chain joins TRBV5-4 and TRBJ2-7; D uncertain. The germline V gene encodes CDR1 SGHNT and CDR2 YYREEE (reference sequence). The CDR3 is made up of 15 amino acids. With 1 base removed from V and 0 bases from J, the gap between germline ends came to 11 bases. As DNA, the CDR3 is TGTGCCAGCAGCTTGAACGGGCAGAGCTCCTACGAGCAGTACTTC. It codes for CASSLNGQSSYEQYF.

This clonotype came up many times. The chain couples TRBV5-6 to TRBJ1-2; D is perhaps TRBD1 (5 bases). The V gene lost 4 bases and the J gene lost 5 bases, with 21 bases spanning the gap. This CDR3 contains 16 residues. Germline CDR1 and CDR2: SGHDT and YYEEEE. The CDR3 DNA follows: TGTGCCAGCAGCCCCATGAACGGCAGGGCCCCTTATGGCTACACCTTC. Its protein product is CASSPMNGRAPYGYTF.

This clonotype was seen at least ten times. This chain connects TRBV5-6 to TRBJ2-7, with 9 bases that match TRBD1. The CDR3 runs 14 residues. Trimming took 4 bases from V and 6 from J; bases not matched to a gene: 8. The germline V gene has CDR1 SGHDT and CDR2 YYEEEE. This CDR3 is CASSMNRGLSEQYF. For the CDR3, the DNA is TGTGCCAGCAGCATGAACAGGGGGCTGAGCGAGCAGTACTTC.

There are a few counts of this clonotype. The V call is TRBV4-1, the J call TRBJ1-2; no definite D call. There are 14 residues in the CDR3. V was trimmed by 0 bases and J by 2 bases, leaving 7 bases between them. Germline CDR1 and CDR2: MGHRA and YSYEKL. The chain's CDR3 is CASSQDNGNYGYTF. In DNA, the CDR3 is TGCGCCAGCAGCCAAGATAACGGAAACTATGGCTACACCTTC.

This clonotype has only a few counts. V gene TRBV11-2 combines with J gene TRBJ2-7, with D hard to call. CDR1 is SGHAT, CDR2 FQNNGV, per germline. The CDR3 extends over 12 amino acids. V lost 1 base to trimming and J lost 5 bases, with 6 bases between them. The CDR3 nucleotides are TGTGCCAGCAGCTTAGTAGCCCACGAGCAGTACTTC. Translated: CASSLVAHEQYF.

This clonotype appeared many times. CDR3 residues: CASSRDGNSGNTIYF. CDR3 nucleotide sequence: TGTGCCAGCAGCAGGGACGGAAACTCTGGAAACACCATATATTTT. The J gene is TRBJ1-3, the V gene TRBV6-1; weak D call: TRBD1 (5 bases). Deletions cut 6 bases from V and 0 bases from J, with 12 bases between. This CDR3 contains 15 residues. CDR1 and CDR2 (germline): MNHNS, SASEGT.

The chain is built from TRBV20-1 and TRBJ2-4; D is possibly TRBD2 (5 bases). Gene TRBJ2-1 matches the end of the DNA better, so the J call may be wrong. Germline V gene data show CDR1 as DFQATT and CDR2 as SNEGSKA (reference sequence). This CDR3 has 12 amino acids. This CDR3 is CSARDRERIQFF. As DNA, the CDR3 is TGCAGTGCTAGAGATAGGGAGAGGATTCAGTTCTTC.

The chain recombines TRBV4-1 with TRBJ1-4; a possible D gene is TRBD1 (6 bases). The CDR3 runs to 17 residues. Deletions cut 0 bases from V and 0 bases from J, with 11 bases between. The V gene's germline CDR1 is MGHRA and CDR2 YSYEKL. The CDR3, as DNA: TGCGCCAGCAGCCAAGATTGGGGGGGCGCAACTAATGAAAAACTGTTTTTT. The encoded protein is CASSQDWGGATNEKLFF.

The chain has TRBV2 and TRBJ1-5; 9 positions match TRBD1. Germline lookup yields CDR1 SNHLY and CDR2 FYNNEI. This CDR3 is 16 amino acids long. Trimming removed 5 bases from V and 1 base from J; junction bases left unmatched: 6. In DNA, the CDR3 is TGTGCCAGCAGTAAACAGGGGGCGCAGAGCAATCAGCCCCAGCATTTT. Residues: CASSKQGAQSNQPQHF.

The table lists this clonotype with many counts. The chain combines TRBV27 with TRBJ1-2; TRBD1 might be the D (5 bases). Germline V gives CDR1 MNHEY, CDR2 SMNVEV (reference sequence). The V and J ends lost 6 bases and 0 bases respectively, with 20 bases between them. The CDR3 spans 17 residues. CDR3 amino acids: CASSGRGRGVPNYGYTF. CDR3 DNA: TGTGCCAGCAGCGGAAGGGGCCGCGGGGTTCCTAACTATGGCTACACCTTC.

This clonotype was seen at least ten times. The chain recombines TRBV6-1 with TRBJ2-1, with D perhaps given as TRBD1 or TRBD2 (7 bases each). V lost 7 bases, J lost 0 bases, and 19 bases lay in between. The CDR3 contains 17 residues. Germline assignment: CDR1 MNHNS and CDR2 SASEGT. CDR3 sequence: CASIPGEGAGSYNEQFF. DNA for the CDR3: TGTGCCAGCATTCCCGGGGAGGGGGCTGGCTCCTACAATGAGCAGTTCTTC.

In its sample, this clonotype was seen many times. The chain uses TRBV30 and TRBJ2-1, with 10 bases lining up with TRBD2. Per germline, CDR1 GTSNPN and CDR2 SVGIG (reference sequence). The CDR3 consists of 15 residues. V lost 0 bases, J lost 8 bases, and 7 bases stayed unmatched. The CDR3 region has the DNA TGTGCCTGGAGTGTACAAGCGGGGGGGCGGGATGAGCAGTTCTTC. It specifies CAWSVQAGGRDEQFF.

Many counts were recorded for this clonotype. The chain joins TRBV5-6 to TRBJ2-3, with TRBD2 identical over 9 bases. The CDR3 totals 16 residues. Germline trimming cut 1 base from V and 1 base from J; bases unmatched to any gene: 4. Per the germline V gene, CDR1 is SGHDT and CDR2 is YYEEEE. The CDR3 nucleotides read TGTGCCAGCAGCTTGTCCCAGCGGGGGGGCACAGATACGCAGTATTTT. Its protein product is CASSLSQRGGTDTQYF.

The rearrangement joins TRBV19 to TRBJ2-1, with 7 bases aligning to TRBD2. The CDR3 has 14 amino acids. Germline V CDR1 and CDR2: LNHDA, SQIVND (reference sequence). Trimming removed 10 bases from V and 8 bases from J; junction bases left unmatched: 14. DNA of the CDR3: TGTGCCACCAGCGACCCAGCGGGATTAGATGAGCAGTTCTTC. It yields the protein CATSDPAGLDEQFF.

The table lists this clonotype with many counts. The V gene is TRBV5-1, the J gene TRBJ2-2; 8 bases are shared with TRBD1. This CDR3 contains 14 residues. The ends lost 4 bases at V and 6 bases at J; junction bases unmatched: 5. CDR1 and CDR2 (germline): SGHRS, YFSETQ. DNA for the CDR3: TGCGCCAGCAGCACGGGACAGGTGCCCGGGGAGCTGTTTTTT. This encodes CASSTGQVPGELFF. Full variable domain (rest looked up from reference TRBV5-1 and TRBJ2-2): KAGVTQTPRYLIKTRGQQVTLSCSPISGHRSVSWYQQTPGQGLQFLFEYFSETQRNKGNFPGRFSGRQFSNSRSEMNVSTLELGDSALYLCASSTGQVPGELFFGEGSRLTVL.

This clonotype was recorded a few times. Written as DNA, the CDR3 is TGTGCCAGCAGAGCTAGCGGGGGGGGACGATACCAAGAGACCCAGTACTTC. Translating it yields CASRASGGGRYQETQYF. The chain couples TRBV6-2 or TRBV6-3 to TRBJ2-5, with TRBD2 matching 12 bases. There are 17 residues in the CDR3. Losses at the gene ends were 6 bases for V and 0 bases for J; bases not matched to a gene: 8. Germline loops: CDR1 MNHEY, CDR2 SVGEGT.

This clonotype occurred many times. This chain connects TRBV5-6 to TRBJ1-1, with 7 bases lining up with TRBD1. Trimming removed 5 bases from V and 11 bases from J; junction bases left unmatched: 12. Per germline, CDR1 SGHDT and CDR2 YYEEEE. This CDR3 contains 13 residues. The CDR3 sequence is CASSVEGQAKAFF. The DNA for the CDR3 is TGTGCCAGCAGTGTTGAAGGACAGGCGAAGGCTTTCTTT.

The chain uses TRBV9 and TRBJ2-3, with 10 positions matching TRBD1. This CDR3 has 19 residues. The trim removed 3 bases at V and 6 bases at J, leaving 19 bases unmatched. Per the germline V gene, CDR1 is SGDLS and CDR2 is YYNGEE. CDR3 amino acids: CASSGASTGTGETGDTQYF. DNA of the CDR3: TGTGCCAGCAGCGGAGCCTCTACCGGGACAGGGGAGACGGGCGATACGCAGTATTTT. The entire variable domain, with the rest obtained from reference TRBV9 and TRBJ2-3, is as follows: DSGVTQTPKHLITATGQRVTLRCSPRSGDLSVYWYQQSLDQGLQFLIQYYNGEERAKGNILERFSAQQFPDLHSELNLSSLELGDSALYFCASSGASTGTGETGDTQYFGPGTRLTVL.

This clonotype was counted at least ten times. J is TRBJ2-7 and V is TRBV30; D is possibly TRBD2 (5 bases). The CDR3 runs 12 residues. Germline values: CDR1 GTSNPN, CDR2 SVGIG (reference sequence). V shed 0 bases and J shed 12 bases, with 15 bases lying between them. The CDR3 loop is CAWSVLGSTTYF. The CDR3 DNA is TGTGCCTGGAGTGTACTAGGGTCCACGACGTACTTC.

Comments on this clonotype: This may be a read error, as it is one base from a much larger clone. The rearrangement uses TRBV7-2 and TRBJ2-5; the D gene is possibly TRBD2 (5 bases). V lost 5 bases, J lost 9 bases, and 16 bases lay in between. Looked up from germline, CDR1 is SGHTA and CDR2 is FQGNSA. CDR3 length: 13 amino acids. The CDR3 region is CASSVDLRESQYF. The CDR3 coding sequence is TGTGCCAGCAGCGTAGACCTGAGGGAGTCCCAGTACTTC.

This clonotype was seen a few times. This rearrangement joins TRBV7-2 to TRBJ2-7; 10 bases line up with TRBD2. The CDR3 is 18 residues long. The V gene end was trimmed by 2 bases and the J gene end by 2 bases; junction bases not matched to a gene: 12. CDR1 and CDR2 (germline): SGHTA, FQGNSA. CDR3 sequence (DNA): TGTGCCAGCAGCTTAAACCCCAGCGGGGGGGCGACAGCCTACGAGCAGTACTTC. This translates into CASSLNPSGGATAYEQYF.